This T cell receptor beta chain was identified in a study of T-cell memory formation after mild COVID-19. Across the study: TCR clusters showed largely donor specificity.

Study results and limitations: Contracting CD4+ clones lay largely in CM and EM, with CD8+ ones residing in EMRA. Clones that shrank (day 15 to 85) were balanced CD4/CD8, whereas later expanders leaned CD4+.

For this clonotype: Its cognate antigen is unknown.

CDR1 and CDR2 from the germline V gene are ENHRY and SYGVKD. The CDR3 has 14 residues. Trimming removed 4 bases from V and 0 bases from J, with 6 bases in between. The TCR alpha and TCR beta cDNA libraries, bearing sample barcodes and UMIs, were generated by 5'RACE using constant-segment primers. TCRdb called the 5' RACE reads again in MiXCR, with one record for every CDR3 protein. The sample holds about 560,000 distinct CDR3 sequences, roughly 18% seen once. This clonotype was sampled from an adult woman who had mild COVID-19 (a few samples of this study predate the infection). Cell type and time point are not known. Sequences were obtained from PBMCs or a T cell subset sorted from them (not recorded which). The gene calls are TRBV10-3 and TRBJ2-2, with D maybe TRBD1 (6 bases). The CDR3 loop reads CAISGTANTGELFF. CDR3 sequence (DNA): TGTGCCATCAGTGGGACAGCGAACACCGGGGAGCTGTTTTTT.